A single sample is the source of the 27 T cell receptor beta chains below, sequenced in a study of identical twins. Each CDR3 protein gets one entry after TCRdb re-called the 5' RACE reads with MiXCR. This repertoire shows around 450,000 distinct CDR3 sequences, 11% to 15% found once; its top ten account for approximately 0.52%. In addition, the sample was reused for a study of yellow fever vaccine responses in identical twins.

Sequencing input: CD4+ T cells sorted from blood. Receptors were obtained from a young woman in good health.

The rearrangement links TRBV5-6 to TRBJ2-3; possible D gene TRBD2, 5 bases. Per germline, CDR1 SGHDT and CDR2 YYEEEE. The CDR3 is 16 residues long. Trimming stripped 0 bases from V and 1 base from J, with 12 bases between. CDR3 nucleotide sequence: TGTGCCAGCAGCTTGGCGAACCGGGATGGCACAGATACGCAGTATTTT. Protein: CASSLANRDGTDTQYF.

This clonotype has only a few counts. The genes are TRBV20-1 and TRBJ2-3; D is possibly TRBD2 (6 bases). V shed 3 bases and J shed 2 bases, with 12 bases lying between them. The CDR3 covers 14 residues. Germline CDR1 and CDR2: DFQATT and SNEGSKA (reference sequence). CDR3 nucleotides: TGCAGTGCTAGGATCCCGGGGGTCACAGATACGCAGTATTTT. The encoded protein is CSARIPGVTDTQYF.

This clonotype was counted between two and nine times. V usage is TRBV29-1 and J usage is TRBJ2-3; 13 bases fit TRBD2. CDR1 is SQVTM and CDR2 is ANQGSEA in the germline V gene. V was pared by 4 bases and J by 2 bases, with 3 bases of the junction left unmatched. There are 15 residues in the CDR3. CDR3 DNA sequence: TGCAGCGTTGGGACTAGCGGGGGACCCACAGATACGCAGTATTTT. This codes for CSVGTSGGPTDTQYF.

The chain carries TRBV28 and TRBJ1-1; tentatively, D is TRBD1 (5 bases). The length of the CDR3 is 13 residues. Germline CDR1 reads MDHEN; CDR2 reads SYDVKM. V shed 6 bases and J shed 5 bases, with 13 bases lying between them. The CDR3 region has the DNA TGTGCCAGCAGGACGTTGGGGGTTACTGAAGCTTTCTTT. Its translation: CASRTLGVTEAFF.

The rearrangement joins TRBV2 to TRBJ2-7; 7 nucleotides line up with TRBD2. J was trimmed by 4 bases and V by 3 bases; bases with no gene match: 6. The CDR3 has 14 amino acids. Germline CDR1 SNHLY, CDR2 FYNNEI. CDR3 loop: CASSDFSGNYEQYF. The CDR3 bases are TGTGCCAGCAGTGATTTCAGCGGGAATTACGAGCAGTACTTC.

The V gene is TRBV30, the J gene TRBJ2-1; no clear D. V was pared by 1 base and J by 4 bases, with 14 bases between. The CDR3 runs 15 residues. Germline CDR1 is GTSNPN and CDR2 is SVGIG (reference sequence). The DNA of the CDR3 is TGTGCCTGGAGTGGACCCGGAGCCGCATACAATGAGCAGTTCTTC. Amino acids: CAWSGPGAAYNEQFF.

There are many counts of this clonotype. The chain employs TRBV7-2 and TRBJ2-5, with TRBD2 as a possible D gene (5 bases). Between the trimmed V and J ends, which lost 5 bases and 3 bases, there was a span of 16 bases. The germline gives CDR1 SGHTA, CDR2 FQGNSA. CDR3 size: 15 residues. The CDR3 nucleotides are TGTGCCAGCAGCCCTCTGGACTCAAAGAAAGAGACCCAGTACTTC. Its protein is CASSPLDSKKETQYF. The whole variable domain, remainder taken from reference TRBV7-2 and TRBJ2-5, is GAGVSQSPSNKVTEKGKDVELRCDPISGHTALYWYRQSLGQGLEFLIYFQGNSAPDKSGLPSDRFSAERTGGSVSTLTIQRTQQEDSAVYLCASSPLDSKKETQYFGPGTRLLVL.

This clonotype was picked up a small number of times. The chain is built from TRBV28 and TRBJ1-2, with D perhaps matching TRBD1 (6 bases). Between the trimmed V and J ends, which lost 4 bases and 4 bases, there was a span of 16 bases. The CDR3 consists of 15 residues. Germline assignment: CDR1 MDHEN and CDR2 SYDVKM. Here the CDR3 DNA reads TGTGCCAGCAGTTCACAGGGTTCCGAGTCCTATGGCTACACCTTC. It yields the protein CASSSQGSESYGYTF.

Only a few counts were recorded for this clonotype. V usage is TRBV20-1 and J usage is TRBJ2-7; TRBD1 aligns across 8 bases. This CDR3 has 15 amino acids. V gave up 5 bases and J gave up 2 bases; unmatched junction bases: 11. CDR1 is DFQATT, CDR2 SNEGSKA, per germline (reference sequence). The CDR3 loop reads CSAPAGRGLPYEQYF. The CDR3 DNA follows: TGCAGTGCTCCTGCGGGCAGGGGGCTCCCCTACGAGCAGTACTTC.

The chain links TRBV11-2 to TRBJ2-5; 10 nucleotides align to TRBD2. There are 16 residues in the CDR3. Germline V lookup: CDR1 SGHAT, CDR2 FQNNGV. The J segment lost 3 bases and the V segment lost 3 bases, leaving 7 bases of the junction unmatched. This CDR3 is CASSFLAGVNKETQYF. Here the CDR3 DNA reads TGTGCCAGCAGCTTCCTAGCGGGAGTCAATAAAGAGACCCAGTACTTC. Using reference TRBV11-2 and TRBJ2-5 for the parts outside the CDR3, the full variable domain is EAGVAQSPRYKIIEKRQSVAFWCNPISGHATLYWYQQILGQGPKLLIQFQNNGVVDDSQLPKDRFSAERLKGVDSTLKIQPAKLEDSAVYLCASSFLAGVNKETQYFGPGTRLLVL.

This clonotype has ten or more counts. The chain links TRBV7-2 to TRBJ2-7, with D perhaps given as TRBD1 or TRBD2 (5 bases each). CDR1 and CDR2 from the germline V gene are SGHTA and FQGNSA. V shed 0 bases and J shed 10 bases, with 16 bases lying between them. This CDR3 region has 14 residues. The CDR3 reads CASSLAWDAPTQYF. The CDR3 coding sequence is TGTGCCAGCAGCTTAGCTTGGGACGCACCGACACAGTACTTC.

This clonotype was seen more than once but under ten times. V and J are TRBV29-1 and TRBJ1-5; 7 bases line up with TRBD1. Germline lookup yields CDR1 SQVTM and CDR2 ANQGSEA. J was trimmed by 4 bases and V by 4 bases; bases with no gene match: 7. The CDR3 totals 14 residues. The CDR3 here is CSVGAGTANQPQHF. The CDR3 bases are TGCAGCGTTGGCGCCGGGACAGCTAATCAGCCCCAGCATTTT.

This clonotype occurred a few times. The chain joins TRBV3-1 to TRBJ2-3, with D possibly matching TRBD2 (5 bases). Germline loops: CDR1 LGHDT, CDR2 YNNKEL (reference sequence). The CDR3 contains 14 residues. Trimming removed 6 bases at V and 2 bases at J, with 12 bases between. The CDR3 loop reads CASRGRRATDTQYF. As DNA, the CDR3 is TGTGCCAGCAGAGGGAGACGAGCCACAGATACGCAGTATTTT.

The chain links TRBV2 to TRBJ2-2, with D unresolved. The germline V gene has CDR1 SNHLY and CDR2 FYNNEI. The CDR3 consists of 15 residues. The V end lost 4 bases, the J end lost 0 bases, and 9 bases lay between the germline ends. CDR3 sequence: CASSVQDSNTGELFF. CDR3 nucleotides: TGTGCCAGCAGTGTTCAGGATTCGAACACCGGGGAGCTGTTTTTT.

The sample holds a few counts of this clonotype. The V call is TRBV2, the J call TRBJ2-7, with 7 nucleotides matching TRBD1. Per the germline V gene, CDR1 is SNHLY and CDR2 is FYNNEI. The V segment lost 9 bases and the J segment 6 bases; nucleotides outside the gene matches: 11. The CDR3 extends over 13 amino acids. This chain's CDR3 is CASGAGGRIEQYF. The CDR3 DNA sequence: TGTGCCAGTGGGGCAGGGGGACGGATCGAGCAGTACTTC.

The CDR3 region is CASSLGQMNTGELFF. The DNA of the CDR3 is TGTGCCAGCAGTCTGGGACAGATGAACACCGGGGAGCTGTTTTTT. V usage is TRBV27 and J usage is TRBJ2-2; 7 bases match TRBD1. The ends lost 5 bases at V and 1 base at J; junction bases unmatched: 4. In germline, CDR1 is MNHEY, CDR2 SMNVEV (reference sequence). The CDR3 contains 15 residues.

The genes are TRBV6-2 or TRBV6-3 and TRBJ2-1, with D maybe TRBD2 (5 bases). The V gene's germline CDR1 is MNHEY and CDR2 SVGEGT. The V end was cut by 4 bases, the J end by 5 bases, with 12 bases between. CDR3 size: 14 residues. The CDR3 here is CASSFPSGNNEQFF. CDR3 nucleotides: TGTGCCAGCAGTTTCCCCAGCGGTAACAATGAGCAGTTCTTC.

This clonotype was found a few times. DNA for the CDR3: TGTGCCAGCAGCCAGAAGACAGTAGGTAGCACCGGGGAGCTGTTTTTT. Its translation: CASSQKTVGSTGELFF. V usage is TRBV7-2 and J usage is TRBJ2-2, with D possibly TRBD1 on 5 matching bases. The CDR3 spans 16 residues. With 5 bases removed from V and 4 bases from J, the gap between germline ends came to 17 bases. CDR1 and CDR2 (germline): SGHTA, FQGNSA.

This sequence joins TRBV9 and TRBJ2-7; D is undetermined. From germline, CDR1 is SGDLS and CDR2 YYNGEE. V shed 4 bases and J shed 6 bases, with 14 bases lying between them. The CDR3 runs 13 residues. CDR3 amino acids: CASSSSGFSEQYF. The CDR3 nucleotides are TGTGCCAGCAGCTCCTCCGGGTTCTCCGAGCAGTACTTC.

Here the CDR3 DNA reads TGTGCCAGCAGTTACAGATATGAAGCTTTCTTT. Its protein is CASSYRYEAFF. The genes are TRBV6-5 and TRBJ1-1; D uncertain. V dropped 2 bases and J dropped 7 bases, with 5 bases sitting between them. This CDR3 is built from 11 residues. Germline V gene sequence: CDR1 MNHEY, CDR2 SVGAGI.

This clonotype occurred a few times. This chain uses TRBV10-3 with TRBJ2-1, with 8 bases lining up with TRBD1. Germline assignment: CDR1 ENHRY and CDR2 SYGVKD. This CDR3 has 15 amino acids. Trimming cost V 3 bases and J 8 bases; bases outside gene matches: 9. This chain's CDR3 is CAISDIKTGVYEQFF. CDR3 coding DNA: TGTGCCATCAGTGATATCAAGACAGGGGTCTATGAGCAGTTCTTC.

This clonotype has more than one count but fewer than ten. This rearrangement joins TRBV11-2 to TRBJ2-7; D ambiguous. Looked up from germline, CDR1 is SGHAT and CDR2 is FQNNGV. The CDR3 is made up of 15 amino acids. V was shortened by 2 bases and J by 3 bases, with 14 bases between the two germline ends. In DNA, the CDR3 is TGTGCCAGCAGCTTATCGCGAGCCCTCGACTACGAGCAGTACTTC. This codes for CASSLSRALDYEQYF.

This clonotype showed up just a few times. The rearrangement joins TRBV20-1 to TRBJ2-4; the D gene could be TRBD1 or TRBD2 (5 bases each). Trimming removed 6 bases at V and 6 bases at J, with 24 bases between. The CDR3 spans 16 residues. Germline V gene sequence: CDR1 DFQATT, CDR2 SNEGSKA (reference sequence). The CDR3 is CSAATKFREKRNIQYF. DNA for the CDR3: TGCAGTGCGGCAACTAAGTTCAGGGAGAAGAGAAACATTCAGTACTTC.

This clonotype was seen only a few times. This chain joins TRBV20-1 and TRBJ2-5, with TRBD2 matching 11 bases. Germline V gene lookup returns CDR1 DFQATT and CDR2 SNEGSKA (reference sequence). The CDR3 extends over 16 amino acids. Trimming at V came to 2 bases and at J to 3 bases, leaving 8 bases not matched to a gene. The CDR3 DNA follows: TGCAGTGCTAGATCAATAGCGGGGGGGCTAAAAGAGACCCAGTACTTC. Amino acid sequence: CSARSIAGGLKETQYF.

This clonotype was seen more than once but under ten times. This chain uses TRBV24-1 with TRBJ2-2; 8 bases agree with TRBD1. V shed 1 base and J 7 bases; nucleotides not matched to a gene: 7. CDR3 length: 16 residues. CDR1 and CDR2 (germline): KGHDR, SFDVKD. CDR3 amino acids: CATSDFPDRVSGELFF. The CDR3 DNA follows: TGTGCCACCAGTGATTTTCCGGACAGGGTTAGCGGGGAGCTGTTTTTT.

This chain uses TRBV3-1 with TRBJ2-7; 9 bases are a match to TRBD2. With 8 bases clipped from V and 6 bases from J, the junction kept 11 bases outside the gene matches. The CDR3 has 14 amino acids. Germline V lookup: CDR1 LGHDT, CDR2 YNNKEL (reference sequence). CDR3 sequence reads: CASAQRGALSEQYF. CDR3 coding DNA: TGTGCCAGCGCTCAGCGGGGGGCCTTGAGCGAGCAGTACTTC.

This chain uses TRBV5-1 with TRBJ1-6; 8 positions agree with TRBD1. The J segment lost 7 bases and the V segment lost 4 bases, leaving 7 bases of the junction unmatched. This CDR3 has 15 amino acids. Germline CDR1 is SGHRS and CDR2 is YFSETQ. CDR3 nucleotide sequence: TGCGCCAGCAGCGACAGGGGATTAACGAATTCACCCCTCCACTTT. This codes for CASSDRGLTNSPLHF.